This TCR beta chain stems from a study of regulatory T cells in long-lasting Graves disease (dated by TCRdb to the early 2020s). Regarding the complete study: Patients with newly diagnosed Graves' disease had been on antithyroid drugs for under 3 months. Persistent Graves' disease patients were compared with newly diagnosed Graves' disease patients by peripheral blood TCR sequencing and RNA sequencing. The study took place in China and was registered as a clinical trial. A total of about 33 samples underwent TCR sequencing, from around 13 patients with persistent Graves' disease and about 20 patients with newly diagnosed Graves' disease. The paper's findings and limits, for the study overall: Compared with newly diagnosed patients, persistent Graves' disease patients had lower TCR Shannon entropy and fewer highly expanded clones, which suggests clonal expansion. Sequencing and analysis were restricted to the TCR beta chain. Persistent patients shared more public clonotypes among themselves (around 3,000) than newly diagnosed patients did (about 970). The study examined only peripheral blood because the primary lesion, thyroid tissue, could not be accessed. The small sample size was acknowledged by the authors as a limitation that may reduce accuracy.

There are many counts of this clonotype. What antigen it recognizes has not been identified. A read error may account for a junction end that differs from germline. Library preparation employed multiplex PCR. TCRdb names Illumina HiSeq 4000 as the instrument used. CDR3 regions were amplified by Arm-PCR with iRepertoire HTBI primers to construct TCR beta libraries. PCR products were gel purified before sequencing. In the authors' own workflow: Across samples, some 62 TRBV and roughly 13 TRBJ segments were identified and used for gene usage analysis of CDR3 amino acid clonotypes. COPE and FqMerger were used to merge filtered high-quality paired reads into contigs. Contigs were aligned with BLAST to IMGT TRBV, TRBD and TRBJ reference genes, and CDR3 was defined per IMGT. Highly expanded clones were defined as clonotypes with a frequency above 0.1%. Repertoire diversity was measured by Shannon entropy, and V-J evenness by the Gini coefficient. A clonotype found in more than one individual was treated as public. Using fastp trimming at Q25 and MiXCR clonotype assembly, TCRdb reanalyzed the public sequencing data and kept in-frame beta chains. Rows with one shared CDR3 protein collapse into an entry with the most common genes and DNA. TCRdb, not the authors, supplied the V and J calls. The table for this sample lists 510,000 or so distinct CDR3 sequences; about 11% of them were counted only once. The ten largest clones add up to approximately 9.6% of the sample.

What this sample's time point label stands for: newly diagnosed GD, antithyroid drugs for less than 3 months. For both TCR sequencing and RNA sequencing, RNA was extracted from PBMCs using TRIzol. Graves' disease was diagnosed according to American Thyroid Association guidelines. Patients were recruited from an endocrinology department in Xi'an, China. From each patient, nine milliliters of peripheral blood was collected into an EDTA anticoagulant tube. Ficoll Paque Plus density gradient separation was used to isolate PBMCs, and no further T cell sorting was done. An Agilent 2100 Bioanalyzer and agarose gel were used to check RNA quality, while a NanoDrop 2000 measured RNA concentration. This sample also belongs to another study, concerning T cells in Graves' hyperthyroidism and ophthalmopathy. The second study reports: Stable Graves' hyperthyroidism was defined as no progression to ophthalmopathy during 18 months of follow-up. Hyperthyroidism patients were newly diagnosed, with disease duration under 2 months, and aged 18 to 65 years. Any patient with an uncontrolled infection, another autoimmune disease, pregnancy or lactation was excluded. Diagnoses were established on the basis of clinical symptoms, serum thyroxine and TRAb, thyroid ultrasound, and orbital computed tomography. A first-round RT-PCR of the TCR CDR3 used the HTBI primer set with the Qiagen OneStep RT-PCR kit. Blood samples also contained most of the expanded thyroid clonotypes (frequency above 0.001), which suggests that blood repertoires may reflect thyroid immune responses. Ophthalmopathy was separated from stable hyperthyroidism by a 13 V-J signature model, with around 90% sensitivity and about 84% specificity obtained in cross-validation and 80%/75% obtained in testing. During validation, the model predicted progression to ophthalmopathy a median of approximately six months ahead of onset, with just under 71% sensitivity and 72% to 85% specificity. To identify distinguishing TCR V-J signatures, a discovery cohort of 95 to 100 patients was used, comprising approximately 40 with Graves' ophthalmopathy and 57 with stable Graves' hyperthyroidism. Prospective prediction of ophthalmopathy was tested in an independent validation cohort consisting of 18 to 20 hyperthyroidism patients and approximately 16 patients who later progressed to ophthalmopathy. The approximately 90 discovery patients were randomly split 7:3 into training and test sets. Thyroid tissue and blood T-cell repertoires from more than 5 Graves' hyperthyroidism patients were also compared in the study. Following sampling, methimazole starting at 30 mg daily was given to hyperthyroidism patients, and high-dose intravenous methylprednisolone was given to ophthalmopathy patients. Libraries were constructed in a second round of multiplex PCR, after which size selection and purification were carried out. The libraries were sequenced on an Illumina HiSeq2000 using paired-end 100 bp reads. SOAPnuke was used to process the raw data, throwing out any read that contained adapters or uncalled bases, had a mean Phred below 15, or lacked an exact constant-primer or identifier match. COPE v1.2.5 was used to merge the high-quality paired reads, and each unique nucleotide sequence was defined as a clonotype. MiTCR v1.1 was used to align clonotypes to the IMGT TRBV, TRBD and TRBJ reference segments. Only V-J combinations with frequency above 0.0001, covering about 99% of repertoires, were analysed. A TCS score was defined as the ratio of F50 (clonal expansion) to E x V (chaos), with BLOSUM62-based TCRdist applied between CDR3 peptides within each V-J. Welch's t-statistics and random forest reduced several hundred V-J features to 13, which were used in a naive Bayes classifier (R e1071). No statistical method was used to fix the sample size in advance, and group allocation was not hidden from the investigators. The paper describes TCR Vbeta CDR3 sequencing of around 130 peripheral blood samples, made up of approximately 40 ophthalmopathy patients, over 70 hyperthyroidism patients and 17 progressor patients.

The material was peripheral blood mononuclear cells (PBMCs), obtained at new diagnosis, from a patient treated with antithyroid drugs. This receptor was obtained from a woman between 25 and 40 years old with Graves disease. Donor details come from another sample of the same person, matched by shared clones.

The CDR3 region reads CASSNSLLHF. In nucleotide form, the sequence is TGTGCCAGCAGTAATTCACTCCTCCACTTT. Recombination linked TRBV7-2 to TRBJ1-6; no D gene can be assigned with confidence. Sequences SGHTA (CDR1) and FQGNSA (CDR2) are obtained from the germline V gene. Measured from the cysteine to the phenylalanine, the CDR3 is 10 residues long. The CDR3 DNA has 30 bases and is translated from base 1.